The rows below give T cell receptor beta chains drawn from one sample of a study of shared clonotypes between healthy human individuals. TCRdb keeps only in-frame clones here, not all; method: immunoSEQ multiplex PCR. This table has approximately 2.5 million clones, over 85% appearing once. The sequenced sample consisted of naive CD4+ T cells from PBMCs. These receptors originate from a man aged 18 to 29 in good health. Some clones in this sample may be carry-over from other donors' samples. Both conserved end residues are part of each CDR3. The D gene is left open where the match is weak. Size is stated for part of the rows, as once, few or many counts, or as a class when the clone is expanded.

>.|TRBJ2-2|TRBV9|.
CASSVGTPRNTGELFF
TGTGCCAGCAGCGTAGGTACTCCTCGTAACACCGGGGAGCTGTTTTTT
>.|TRBJ2-7|TRBV5-6|TRBD2
CASSLGLAPTSYEQYF
TGTGCCAGCAGCCTAGGACTAGCGCCAACCTCCTACGAGCAGTACTTC
>.|TRBJ2-1|TRBV27|.
CASSSRFSSGGHYNEQFF
TGTGCCAGCAGTTCCCGATTCTCCTCTGGGGGACATTACAATGAGCAGTTCTTC
>.|TRBJ1-5|TRBV19|TRBD1
CASSQDRGSNQPQHF
TGTGCCAGTAGTCAAGACAGGGGAAGCAATCAGCCCCAGCATTTT
>.|TRBJ1-5|TRBV7-3|.
CASSVPGDINQPQHF
TGTGCCAGCAGCGTACCGGGGGACATCAATCAGCCCCAGCATTTT
>.|TRBJ1-5|TRBV15|.
CATSREFVTAERPQHF
TGTGCCACCAGCAGAGAGTTTGTTACCGCTGAACGGCCCCAGCATTTT
>.|TRBJ2-7|TRBV28|TRBD2
CATRLAGSSYEQYF
TGTGCCACCAGACTAGCGGGGAGCTCCTACGAGCAGTACTTC
>.|TRBJ2-7|TRBV28|TRBD1
CASRRAGTGGDYEQYF
TGTGCCAGCCGCCGAGCCGGGACAGGGGGCGACTACGAGCAGTACTTC
>.|TRBJ2-3|TRBV7-9|TRBD2
CASSLIAGGTDTQYF
TGTGCCAGCAGCTTAATAGCGGGAGGTACAGATACGCAGTATTTT
>.|TRBJ2-1|TRBV7-9|TRBD2
CASSPRTSGSYLEQFF
TGTGCCAGCAGCCCTCGGACTAGCGGGAGCTATCTAGAGCAGTTCTTC
>.|TRBJ2-1|TRBV11-2|.
CASSFRRPSYNEQFF
TGTGCCAGCAGCTTTAGGCGGCCCTCCTACAATGAGCAGTTCTTC
>.|TRBJ2-7|TRBV11-2|TRBD1
CASSLNTGGFDEQYF
TGTGCCAGCAGCCTAAACACAGGGGGCTTCGACGAGCAGTACTTC
>.|TRBJ1-2|TRBV5-6|.
CASGRPGGSNYGYTF
TGTGCCAGCGGCCGTCCTGGCGGATCTAACTATGGCTACACCTTC
>.|TRBJ1-1|TRBV6-1|.
CASSEAYQTRATEAFF
TGTGCCAGCAGTGAAGCTTACCAAACGAGGGCCACTGAAGCTTTCTTT
>.|TRBJ1-2|TRBV27|.
CASSWRGGYGYTF
TGTGCCAGCAGTTGGCGGGGGGGCTATGGCTACACCTTC
>.|TRBJ2-3|TRBV5-1|.
CASSLGWTEDTQYF
TGCGCCAGCAGCTTGGGATGGACAGAAGATACGCAGTATTTT
>.|TRBJ2-1|TRBV11-2|TRBD2
CASSLGTSRFDEQFF
TGTGCCAGCAGCTTAGGGACTAGTCGGTTCGATGAGCAGTTCTTC
>.|TRBJ2-1|TRBV27|TRBD2
CASSLWASGRVEGNEQFF
TGTGCCAGCAGTTTATGGGCTAGCGGGAGGGTTGAGGGCAATGAGCAGTTCTTC
>.|TRBJ2-7|TRBV6-6|.
CASRTSYEQYF
TGTGCCAGCAGGACTTCCTACGAGCAGTACTTC
>once|TRBJ2-3|TRBV18|.
CASSPLQGLNTDTQYF
TGTGCCAGCTCACCACTTCAGGGTCTTAACACAGATACGCAGTATTTT
>.|TRBJ2-7|TRBV28|.
CASSPGGRYEQYF
TGTGCCAGCAGCCCAGGGGGGCGATACGAGCAGTACTTC
>.|TRBJ1-5|TRBV7-9|.
CASSLDSPGGNQPQHF
TGTGCCAGCAGCTTAGACTCGCCAGGGGGCAATCAGCCCCAGCATTTT
>.|TRBJ1-2|TRBV27|.
CASSLGGANYGYTF
TGTGCCAGCAGTTTAGGGGGAGCTAACTATGGCTACACCTTC
>.|TRBJ1-4|TRBV7-2|.
CASSLRLANEKLFF
TGTGCCAGCAGCTTGAGATTGGCTAATGAAAAACTGTTTTTT
>once|TRBJ1-1|TRBV19|.
CASSIDLSAGSGTEAFF
TGTGCCAGTAGTATAGATCTATCCGCTGGAAGCGGCACTGAAGCTTTCTTT
>.|TRBJ1-2|TRBV5-6|TRBD1
CASSPTGGGYGYTF
TGTGCCAGCAGCCCGACAGGGGGTGGCTATGGCTACACCTTC
>.|TRBJ2-5|TRBV4-3|TRBD1
CASSQASGQGLSETQYF
TGCGCCAGCAGCCAAGCCTCGGGACAGGGGTTGAGTGAGACCCAGTACTTC
>.|TRBJ1-4|TRBV19|.
CASSRPRDRAFEKLFF
TGTGCCAGTAGCCGGCCCCGGGACCGTGCTTTTGAAAAACTGTTTTTT
>.|TRBJ2-1|TRBV4-3|TRBD1
CASSQGRQGRHNEQFF
TGCGCCAGCAGCCAAGGGAGACAGGGTCGGCACAATGAGCAGTTCTTC
>.|TRBJ2-1|TRBV2|TRBD2
CASRGLAGAGEQFF
TGTGCCAGCAGGGGACTAGCGGGAGCGGGTGAGCAGTTCTTC
>once|TRBJ1-1|TRBV5-5|TRBD1
CASSLVSGTGWTEAFF
TGTGCCAGCAGCTTGGTTTCCGGGACAGGTTGGACTGAAGCTTTCTTT
>.|TRBJ2-1|TRBV18|.
CASSPNRDTFNEQFF
TGTGCCAGCTCACCGAACCGGGACACCTTCAATGAGCAGTTCTTC
>.|TRBJ2-1|TRBV29-1|TRBD1
CSVEAWAGGNEQFF
TGCAGCGTTGAAGCTTGGGCAGGGGGCAATGAGCAGTTCTTC
>few|TRBJ1-4|TRBV7-9|.
CASSLVNEKLFF
TGTGCCAGCAGCTTAGTGAATGAAAAACTGTTTTTT
>.|TRBJ1-3|TRBV6-1|.
CASSSPATGKNTIYF
TGTGCCAGCAGTTCTCCTGCTACCGGTAAAAACACCATATATTTT
>.|TRBJ1-4|TRBV9|.
CASSPRGTSEKLFF
TGTGCCAGCAGCCCCCGTGGGACTAGTGAAAAACTGTTTTTT
>.|TRBJ2-5|TRBV2|.
CASSEYGIGETQYF
TGTGCCAGCAGTGAATACGGGATAGGGGAGACCCAGTACTTC
>.|TRBJ1-2|TRBV19|.
CASTQWGSGYTF
TGTGCCAGTACCCAATGGGGAAGTGGCTACACCTTC
>.|TRBJ1-2|TRBV6-6|TRBD1
CASTPGEGAVVRGYTF
TGTGCCAGCACCCCAGGGGAGGGGGCGGTGGTTAGGGGCTACACCTTC
>.|TRBJ2-1|TRBV19|.
CASSERPADPLPSSYNEQFF
TGTGCCAGTAGTGAAAGGCCAGCGGACCCCTTGCCTAGCTCCTACAATGAGCAGTTCTTC
>once|TRBJ2-6|TRBV28|.
CASSPQGYRSSSSGANVLTF
TGTGCCAGCAGTCCCCAAGGGTACAGATCCTCAAGCTCTGGGGCCAACGTCCTGACTTTC